Following are 2 T cell receptor beta chains from one sample sequenced in a study of blood T cells in healthy people across ages (dated by TCRdb to the mid-2010s). Libraries were built with 5' RACE. This sample was sequenced with an Illumina HiSeq 2500. A second PCR of roughly 7 to 12 cycles was run with a J-beta primer mix and a sample-barcoded 5' primer. TCRdb reworked the public reads: Q25 trimming with fastp, MiXCR clone assembly, productive beta chains retained. Rows are combined by CDR3 protein, so each entry shows the most common genes and DNA. Across this sample there are roughly 730,000 distinct CDR3 sequences, with more than 50% seen only once. In total, the top ten clones hold roughly 24% of the sample. Sequenced input: blood. Source of these receptors: a man in his forties in good health.

This clonotype was observed at least ten times. The chain joins TRBV27 to TRBJ2-5, with 8 bases that match TRBD1. The germline V gene has CDR1 MNHEY and CDR2 SMNVEV (reference sequence). The CDR3 runs to 14 residues. V shed 8 bases, J shed 5 bases, and the junction held 10 bases outside the gene matches. CDR3 loop: CASSLSRGQETQYF. CDR3 DNA sequence: TGTGCCAGCTCATTGAGCAGGGGGCAGGAGACCCAGTACTTC.

This clonotype came up a few times. This chain links TRBV15 with TRBJ2-3, with TRBD1 matching over 7 bases. This CDR3 has 14 residues. The germline V gene has CDR1 LNHNV and CDR2 YYDKDF (reference sequence). V shed 7 bases and J 4 bases; nucleotides not matched to a gene: 8. The CDR3 here is CATTTIQGPDTQYF. In DNA, the CDR3 is TGTGCCACCACCACCATACAGGGGCCAGATACGCAGTATTTT.